The TCR beta chain under discussion was sequenced for a study of shared clonotypes between healthy human individuals (TCRdb year 2020). For the study in its entirety: A few men and a couple of women, aged 18 to 49 years, made up the cohort. Between about 0.9 and 8.9 billion PBMCs per donor were obtained by leukapheresis. For each donor, CD4 naive and CD4 memory were each run on three plates, CD8 naive on two plates, and CD8 memory on one plate. Different laboratories and diverse techniques were used to prepare libraries and sequence TCR repertoires, to increase sequencing depth and limit assay-specific biases. To estimate repertoire size and how much clonotype sharing occurs between individuals, the study deeply sequenced the blood TCR repertoires of five or six healthy adults.

The full study reports these points: Based on pairwise subsampling, the degree of clonotype sharing among donors was expected to be affected by sequencing depth. Only blood was sampled, and tissue TCR repertoires likely differ from those in blood. When a handful of donors were compared, the shared fraction of clonotypes was 5% to 6.5% for naive CD4, less than 4% for naive CD8, more than 2% for memory CD4, and roughly 0.4% for memory CD8. Larger estimated clonotype richness was generally found for naive subsets than for memory subsets. Incomplete sequencing was indicated by rarefaction of sorted-subset datasets, despite the large sequencing depth. Compared with non-shared clonotypes, clonotypes shared by all four sorted-subset donors had higher generation probabilities. Because the study included a small number of donors, the genetic and exposure-history diversity represented was limited.

Measured from the cysteine to the phenylalanine, the CDR3 is 14 residues long. Solely the CDR3 DNA is kept, with 42 bases framed from the first base. CDR1 and CDR2 are drawn from the germline V gene: SGHAT, FQNNGV. Unmatched junction bases come to 7, with V trimmed by 5 bases and J by 3 bases. TCR CDR3 regions were amplified from genomic DNA by multiplex PCR using the deep immunoSEQ assay. Genomic DNA extracted from each cell subset was distributed evenly over all wells of several immunoSEQ 96-well plates, and each plate served as one replicate. Each replicate PCR for sorted subsets received roughly 0.2 ug genomic DNA, equal to about 30,000 T cell genomes. The purified libraries were quantified using a Qubit 3.0 fluorometer, sized with a Bioanalyzer 2100, and then quantified again using the KAPA Library Quantification kit. Each immunoSEQ 96-well plate was sequenced on its own single-read 150-cycle Illumina NextSeq 550 flow cell. The published analysis was carried out like this. Because only junctional sequences without quality scores were contained in the immunoSEQ output, filtering matching that applied to full-length reads could not be performed. To assign V/J genes and CDR3, sequences were annotated against IMGT germline references using PyIR, a Python wrapper for IgBLAST v1.9. Any read was removed if the V/J assignment was weak (E-value above 1e-6), the CDR3 was missing, or the read contained stop codons, out-of-frame junctions, or ambiguous translated residues. V3J clonotypes were defined by identical inferred V gene, J gene, and CDR3 amino acid sequence. The percentage overlap between two repertoires was calculated by dividing the number of shared unique clonotypes by the size of the smaller repertoire. Three approaches were used to assess repertoire richness: RTK rarefaction, the Chao1 estimator, and Recon v2.1 estimates of unobserved clonotypes. Generation probabilities for all TCRbeta clonotypes obtained by the gDNA method from four donors were computed using OLGA. Entries here come from immuneACCESS through TCRdb and include only in-frame sequences with V and J called. Some clones fail to appear in such tables; in the studies checked, an unresolved V gene covers under half of the shortfall, and the cause of the remainder is unknown. The V and J calls and clone size were taken over from that table, and D and trimming were inferred from the DNA. The sample table shows some 1,900,000 clones, and 85% to 95% are seen once. 0.9% to 1.5% of the sample belongs to the ten largest clones.

CD8 naive samples consisted of CD45RO-negative cells that were positively selected for CCR7, yielding a CD45RA+CCR7+ population without TemRA cells. Healthy HIV-negative adults with no recently reported acute infections or vaccinations were included as donors. Only Caucasian adults living in Nashville, Tennessee, USA were represented among the donors. Blood was collected by leukapheresis, and PBMCs were isolated by Ficoll-Histopaque density gradient centrifugation and then cryopreserved in liquid nitrogen vapor phase. Purity and quantity of every magnetically sorted T cell population were checked by analytical flow cytometry. Genomic DNA was isolated from every sorted fraction and measured by UV absorbance on a Nanodrop 2000c. About this clone itself: Its antigen specificity is not known. Per-nucleotide qualities are absent, and no much larger clonotype sits a single base away. This specimen includes other DNA sequences encoding the same CDR3.

This sequence originates from a man between 18 and 29 years old in good health. This receptor chain uses TRBV11-2 and TRBJ2-7, with 7 junctional bases fitting TRBD2. Sequencing used naive CD8+ T cells sorted from blood. In light of the paper, this sample's cell subset or site label describes: CD45RA+CCR7+. The DNA is as follows: TGTGCCAGCAGCCCGGGTGGCGGGAGCTACGAGCAGTACTTC. The encoded protein is CASSPGGGSYEQYF.